This T cell receptor beta chain was identified during a study of beta chain features in type 1 diabetes. The CDR3 is made up of 14 amino acids. Germline CDR1 is SGHAT and CDR2 is FQNNGV. V lost 6 bases and J lost 3; bases outside the gene matches: 5. The authors took one heparinised blood draw, averaging about 110 mL, from each donor. Study observations and caveats: Shortening that was moderate but significant affected the TCRB CDR3s of Type 1 diabetes patients in all four CD4+ subsets. Patients showed naive, central memory and Treg TCRB repertoires that appeared more similar than those of healthy donors.

Reverse transcribing all isolated RNA meant expressed TCRB transcripts were sequenced. Each sample of naive, central memory or regulatory T cells had, on average, about 3.57 million reads. The data were produced by immunoSEQ multiplex PCR, yet TCRdb's version contains in-frame clones alone and is incomplete. The repertoire consists of 95,000 to 150,000 clones, with about a sixth occurring once and the leading ten covering approximately 2.3%. The table lists this clone with many counts. What it binds is unknown. The rearrangement joins TRBV11-2 to TRBJ2-3; 8 bases map to TRBD2. This receptor was taken from a man aged 25-40 years with type 1 diabetes. Sequencing input: central memory CD4+ T cells from blood. DNA of the CDR3: TGTGCCAGCAGAGGACTAGCCGGTACAGATACGCAGTATTTT. Residues: CASRGLAGTDTQYF.